A selection of T cell receptor beta chains follows, all from one sample in a study of shared clonotypes between healthy human individuals. The assay was immunoSEQ multiplex PCR, and TCRdb's table has in-frame clones only and misses some. The sample consists of 1,500,000 or so clones, 97% to 99% of them appearing once. Sequenced material: naive CD4+ T cells sorted from blood. These receptor sequences come from a man aged 25 to 40 in good health. Both conserved end residues are part of each CDR3. The D gene is left open where the match is weak. A clone size is listed for some rows: how often the clone was seen (once, few, many), or a class if it is expanded.

d_call j_call clone_size v_call cdr3_aa cdr3_nt
TRBD1 TRBJ1-5 . TRBV6-1 CASRTGQKNQPQHF TGTGCCAGCAGAACGGGACAGAAAAATCAGCCCCAGCATTTT
. TRBJ2-5 . TRBV5-1 CASSLDSFQETQYF TGCGCCAGCAGCCTGGACAGTTTCCAAGAGACCCAGTACTTC
. TRBJ1-1 . TRBV5-1 CASRDGSSSTEAFF TGCGCCAGCAGGGATGGGTCTTCGAGCACTGAAGCTTTCTTT
. TRBJ2-2 . TRBV27 CASRPRTATNTGELFF TGTGCCAGCAGGCCGCGGACAGCAACGAACACCGGGGAGCTGTTTTTT
. TRBJ1-2 . TRBV5-5 CASSLGVGARKYGYTF TGTGCCAGCAGCTTAGGGGTGGGCGCGAGGAAATATGGCTACACCTTC
TRBD2 TRBJ2-1 . TRBV28 CASSEGLAGGPIKDEQFF TGTGCCAGCAGTGAAGGACTAGCGGGAGGGCCGATCAAAGATGAGCAGTTCTTC
TRBD1 TRBJ1-4 . TRBV7-9 CASSQQGGEKLFF TGTGCCAGCAGCCAACAGGGGGGTGAAAAACTGTTTTTT
. TRBJ1-5 . TRBV2 CASRQERDQPQHF TGTGCCAGCAGACAGGAGAGGGATCAGCCCCAGCATTTT
TRBD1 TRBJ1-1 . TRBV7-9 CASSFGDRAGSEAFF TGTGCCAGCAGCTTCGGGGACAGGGCAGGGAGTGAAGCTTTCTTT
TRBD2 TRBJ2-1 . TRBV7-9 CASSSPFRLAGANEQFF TGTGCCAGCAGCTCTCCGTTTAGACTAGCGGGAGCAAATGAGCAGTTCTTC
TRBD2 TRBJ2-1 . TRBV7-2 CASSLELAGGPEQFF TGTGCCAGCAGCTTAGAGCTAGCGGGAGGGCCTGAGCAGTTCTTC
. TRBJ2-3 . TRBV5-1 CASSLGAATGVGDTQYF TGCGCCAGCAGCTTGGGAGCGGCGACGGGAGTTGGAGATACGCAGTATTTT
. TRBJ2-3 once TRBV27 CASSHASTDTQYF TGTGCCAGCAGTCATGCGAGCACAGATACGCAGTATTTT
. TRBJ2-1 once TRBV19 CASSILDPGDEQFF TGTGCCAGTAGTATATTGGACCCAGGCGATGAGCAGTTCTTC